This TCR beta chain was retrieved from a study of OX40 agonist ivuxolimab in advanced cancers. The repertoire was sequenced with immunoSEQ multiplex PCR; TCRdb's copy has only in-frame clones and lacks some. The table records around 74,000 clones, about four fifths of them present only once. Study findings and constraints: Circulating CD4+ and CD8+ T cells showed clonal expansion by week 6 at 0.1 to 3.0 mg/kg.

As to this clone: The antigen is undetermined.

CDR1 and CDR2 (germline): LNHDA, SQIVND (reference sequence). The CDR3 sequence is 14 residues long. V trimming: 3 bases; J trimming: 2 bases; junction bases outside the gene matches: 2. The receptor was isolated from an adult with an advanced solid tumor such as melanoma, head and neck, liver or kidney cancer. This material consisted of CD4+ or CD8+ T cells sorted from blood, taken in a trial of the OX40 agonist ivuxolimab. V is TRBV19 and J is TRBJ2-5, with TRBD1 matching over 8 bases. The CDR3 DNA is TGTGCCAGTAGTATGGACAGGGCGCAAGAGACCCAGTACTTC. Translation: CASSMDRAQETQYF. Filled out from reference TRBV19 and TRBJ2-5, the complete variable domain reads DGGITQSPKYLFRKEGQNVTLSCEQNLNHDAMYWYRQDPGQGLRLIYYSQIVNDFQKGDIAEGYSVSREKKESFPLTVTSAQKNPTAFYLCASSMDRAQETQYFGPGTRLLVL.